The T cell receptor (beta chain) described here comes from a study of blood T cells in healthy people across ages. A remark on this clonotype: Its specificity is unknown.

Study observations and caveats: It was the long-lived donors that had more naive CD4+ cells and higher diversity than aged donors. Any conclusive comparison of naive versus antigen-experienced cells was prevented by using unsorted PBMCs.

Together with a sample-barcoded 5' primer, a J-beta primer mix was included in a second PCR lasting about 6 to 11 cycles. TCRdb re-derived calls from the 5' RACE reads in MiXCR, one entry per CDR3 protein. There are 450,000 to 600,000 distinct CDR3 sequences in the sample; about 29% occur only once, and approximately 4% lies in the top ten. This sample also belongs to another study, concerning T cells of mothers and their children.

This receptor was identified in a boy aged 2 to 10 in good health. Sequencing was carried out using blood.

The CDR3 sequence is CASSLESRGSGGAGETQYF. DNA for the CDR3: TGCGCCAGCAGCCTGGAATCGCGTGGAAGCGGGGGGGCCGGTGAGACCCAGTACTTC. The chain uses TRBV5-1 and TRBJ2-5, with 10 bases that match TRBD2. This CDR3 has 19 amino acids. Germline-derived CDR1 and CDR2 are SGHRS and YFSETQ. V shed 4 bases and J 5 bases; nucleotides not matched to a gene: 20.